Listed here is a single T cell receptor beta chain. Antigen specificity is unknown. This specimen comes from a study of cytomegalovirus exposure and HLA in healthy donors. Study-wide background: Of the donors genotyped, several hundred in all, 75% to 85% fell in the Caucasian-associated ancestry cluster.

The PCR ran on 60 Vbeta and 13 Jbeta primers. TCRdb's table, derived via immunoSEQ multiplex PCR, lists solely in-frame clones and lacks some. Among around 32,000 clones listed, 40% to 50% were seen once. Germline values: CDR1 GTSNPN, CDR2 SVGIG (reference sequence). V was cut by 0 bases and J by 8 bases, with 13 bases left in between. This CDR3 has 13 amino acids. Study-wide findings and caveats: The investigators catalogued 150 or so TCR beta chains as cytomegalovirus-associated. Common viral pathogens were later found to be apparently linked to several of the most significant clusters.

The sequenced sample consisted of PBMCs. V gene TRBV30 combines with J gene TRBJ1-1; D might be TRBD1 (5 bases). This clonotype was sampled from a woman aged 50 to 60 in good health and CMV-seronegative. Written as DNA, the CDR3 is TGTGCCTGGAGTGTGTTCAGGGTACCGGAAGCTTTCTTT. This sequence encodes CAWSVFRVPEAFF.